The next 16 T cell receptor beta chains were all read from a single sample in a study of PD-L1 blockade in urothelial cancer. The repertoire was sequenced with immunoSEQ multiplex PCR; TCRdb's copy has only in-frame clones and lacks some. The sample gives tens of thousands of clones, 70% to 90% of which show up once; 1.5% to 2% is in the top ten. Described time point: pretreatment peripheral blood. The sequencing here drew on PBMCs, taken around atezolizumab (anti-PD-L1) treatment. These receptor sequences come from a man aged 65 to 85 with urothelial cancer.

The chain has TRBV7-9 and TRBJ2-3; unclear D gene. V dropped 6 bases and J dropped 5 bases, with 12 bases sitting between them. The CDR3 consists of 13 residues. Per the germline V gene, CDR1 is SEHNR and CDR2 is FQNEAQ (reference sequence). CDR3: CASRMSARDTQYF. CDR3 DNA sequence: TGTGCCAGCAGGATGAGTGCGCGAGATACGCAGTATTTT.

The V and J genes are TRBV5-4 and TRBJ2-1, with 7 bases that match TRBD2. Unmatched junction bases numbered 8, after V lost 0 bases and J lost 5 bases. The CDR3 runs to 16 residues. Germline V gene lookup returns CDR1 SGHNT and CDR2 YYREEE (reference sequence). This CDR3 reads CASSLGGERGDNEQFF. CDR3 in DNA: TGTGCCAGCAGCTTGGGCGGGGAACGGGGGGACAATGAGCAGTTCTTC.

The CDR3 region has the DNA TGTGCCAGCAGTTACAGCATAACCTACAATGAGCAGTTCTTC. Protein product: CASSYSITYNEQFF. The J gene is TRBJ2-1, the V gene TRBV6-6; D unresolved. The CDR3 sequence is 14 residues long. V was shortened by 2 bases and J by 2 bases, with 7 bases between the two germline ends. Germline V gives CDR1 MNHNY, CDR2 SVGAGI (reference sequence).

This chain uses TRBV25-1 with TRBJ2-7; TRBD1 aligns across 8 bases. The CDR3 extends over 16 amino acids. From germline, CDR1 is MGHDK and CDR2 SYGVNS. V lost 3 bases, J lost 3 bases, and 10 bases stayed unmatched. For the CDR3, the DNA is TGTGCCAGCAGTGACCCCCGGACAGGGTCATACTACGAGCAGTACTTC. Protein product: CASSDPRTGSYYEQYF.

This sequence joins TRBV12-5 and TRBJ1-1; D remains ambiguous. Trimming took off 7 bases at V and 1 base at J, with 13 bases between the two ends. This CDR3 has 14 residues. CDR1 LGHNT and CDR2 FRNRAP come from the germline V gene. CDR3 bases: TGTGCTAGTGCCCTCCGGGGTTCGAACACTGAAGCTTTCTTT. Protein product: CASALRGSNTEAFF.

The chain couples TRBV7-6 to TRBJ2-6; 12 bases are a match to TRBD2. Trimming cost V 5 bases and J 0 bases; bases outside gene matches: 8. The CDR3 spans 19 residues. Per the germline V gene, CDR1 is SGHVS and CDR2 is FNYEAQ. The CDR3 reads CASSLGTSGLNSGANVLTF. The CDR3, as DNA: TGTGCCAGCAGCCTGGGGACTAGCGGGTTAAACTCTGGGGCCAACGTCCTGACTTTC.

The gene calls are TRBV4-2 and TRBJ2-3; D ambiguous. The CDR3 is made up of 16 amino acids. Trimming cost V 1 base and J 0 bases, with 11 bases left between them. Germline V gene sequence: CDR1 LGHNA, CDR2 YNFKEQ. The CDR3 region has the DNA TGTGCCAGCAGCCAAGGGGCGTGGCTAAGCACAGATACGCAGTATTTT. Translated: CASSQGAWLSTDTQYF.

This chain links TRBV7-9 with TRBJ1-3, with a possible D match to TRBD1 (5 bases). Trimming stripped 1 base from V and 1 base from J, with 20 bases between. Germline CDR1 reads SEHNR; CDR2 reads FQNEAQ (reference sequence). The CDR3 length is 19 residues. The CDR3 here is CASSLVRYGGSGSGNTIYF. In DNA, the CDR3 is TGTGCCAGCAGCTTAGTGAGGTACGGGGGGTCGGGGTCTGGAAACACCATATATTTT.

The V call is TRBV5-1, the J call TRBJ2-4, with TRBD1 matching over 7 bases. V lost 4 bases and J lost 10; bases outside the gene matches: 14. CDR1 is SGHRS and CDR2 is YFSETQ in the germline V gene. CDR3 length: 15 amino acids. The CDR3 region is CASSPTPTGQRIQYF. DNA of the CDR3: TGCGCCAGCAGCCCGACACCGACAGGGCAAAGAATTCAGTACTTC.

J is TRBJ2-5 and V is TRBV9; a weak D match, TRBD2 (6 bases). The CDR3 runs 14 residues. Germline CDR1 and CDR2: SGDLS and YYNGEE. The germline V and J ends were trimmed by 0 bases and 5 bases, with 11 bases remaining between them. The CDR3 region is CASSVAFGGETQYF. DNA of the CDR3: TGTGCCAGCAGCGTAGCTTTTGGGGGGGAGACCCAGTACTTC. Drawing the rest from reference TRBV9 and TRBJ2-5, the complete variable domain is DSGVTQTPKHLITATGQRVTLRCSPRSGDLSVYWYQQSLDQGLQFLIQYYNGEERAKGNILERFSAQQFPDLHSELNLSSLELGDSALYFCASSVAFGGETQYFGPGTRLLVL.

A few counts support this clone. The V gene is TRBV7-8, the J gene TRBJ1-5, with 8 nucleotides matching TRBD1. V shed 5 bases, J shed 0 bases, and the junction held 3 bases outside the gene matches. This CDR3 spans 15 amino acids. Germline CDR1 SGHVS, CDR2 FQNEAQ. As DNA, the CDR3 is TGTGCCAGCAGCCCGACAGGGGATAGCAATCAGCCCCAGCATTTT. It is translated as CASSPTGDSNQPQHF.

The rearrangement links TRBV28 to TRBJ1-4; D gene unclear. V was shortened by 6 bases and J by 10 bases, with 9 bases between the two germline ends. From germline, CDR1 is MDHEN and CDR2 SYDVKM. The CDR3 length is 11 residues. The CDR3 reads CASSRRGKLFF. The CDR3 nucleotides read TGTGCCAGCAGCCGACGGGGAAAACTGTTTTTT.

The chain joins TRBV2 to TRBJ2-7; 9 bases map to TRBD1. Trimming removed 6 bases from V and 2 bases from J; junction bases left unmatched: 5. Germline loops: CDR1 SNHLY, CDR2 FYNNEI. This CDR3 spans 14 amino acids. CDR3 nucleotides: TGTGCCAGCAGGAGGGACAGGGAGACCTACGAGCAGTACTTC. Translation gives CASRRDRETYEQYF.

This clone was seen a handful of times. The chain has TRBV30 and TRBJ1-1, with D possibly TRBD1 on 5 matching bases. The CDR3 runs to 13 residues. With 4 bases removed from V and 2 bases from J, the gap between germline ends came to 11 bases. The germline V gene has CDR1 GTSNPN and CDR2 SVGIG (reference sequence). CDR3 nucleotides: TGTGCCTGGACTACAGGATTCAACACTGAAGCTTTCTTT. Amino acid sequence: CAWTTGFNTEAFF.

The chain combines TRBV7-8 with TRBJ1-1; D remains ambiguous. With 3 bases removed from V and 6 bases from J, the gap between germline ends came to 8 bases. Germline CDR1 and CDR2: SGHVS and FQNEAQ. The CDR3 length is 12 residues. Written as DNA, the CDR3 is TGTGCCAGCAGCTTGGACTTTGCTGAAGCTTTCTTT. Translated, it gives CASSLDFAEAFF.

The chain recombines TRBV7-9 with TRBJ2-2; maybe TRBD2 (6 bases). The CDR3 covers 15 residues. Germline V gene data show CDR1 as SEHNR and CDR2 as FQNEAQ (reference sequence). Trimming took off 0 bases at V and 5 bases at J, with 10 bases between the two ends. For the CDR3, the DNA is TGTGCCAGCAGCTTAGCGGGAGGAAGGACCGGGGAGCTGTTTTTT. Translation gives CASSLAGGRTGELFF.